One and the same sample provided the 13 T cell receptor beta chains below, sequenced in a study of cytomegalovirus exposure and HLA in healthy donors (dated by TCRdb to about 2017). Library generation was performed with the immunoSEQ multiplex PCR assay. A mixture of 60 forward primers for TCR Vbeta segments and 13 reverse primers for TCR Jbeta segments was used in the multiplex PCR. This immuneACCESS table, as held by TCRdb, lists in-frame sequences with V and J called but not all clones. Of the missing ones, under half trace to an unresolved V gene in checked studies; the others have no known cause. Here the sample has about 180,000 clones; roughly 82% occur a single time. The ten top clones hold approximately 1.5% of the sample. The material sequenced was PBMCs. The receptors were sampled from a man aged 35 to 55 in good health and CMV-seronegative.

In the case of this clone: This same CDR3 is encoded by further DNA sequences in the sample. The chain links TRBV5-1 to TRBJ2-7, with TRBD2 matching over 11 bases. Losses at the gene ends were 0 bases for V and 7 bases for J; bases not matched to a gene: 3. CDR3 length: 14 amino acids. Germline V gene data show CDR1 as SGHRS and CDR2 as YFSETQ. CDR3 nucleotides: TGCGCCAGCAGCTTGGGACTAGCGGGAACTGAGCAGTACTTC. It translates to CASSLGLAGTEQYF.

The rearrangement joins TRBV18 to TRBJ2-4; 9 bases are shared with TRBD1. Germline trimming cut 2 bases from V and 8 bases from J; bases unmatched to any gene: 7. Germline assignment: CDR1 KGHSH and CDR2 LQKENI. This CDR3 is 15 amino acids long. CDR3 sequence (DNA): TGTGCCAGCTCACCAGGGACAGGGAATCGGGACATTCAGTACTTC. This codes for CASSPGTGNRDIQYF.

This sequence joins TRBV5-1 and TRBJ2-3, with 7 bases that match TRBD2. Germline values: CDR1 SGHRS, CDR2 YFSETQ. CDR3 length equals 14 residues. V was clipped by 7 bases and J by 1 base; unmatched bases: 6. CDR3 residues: CASFLGGGTDTQYF. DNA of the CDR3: TGCGCCAGCTTCCTTGGGGGGGGCACAGATACGCAGTATTTT.

This CDR3 reads CASSSGGSGTGELFF. The CDR3 DNA reads as TGTGCCAGCAGCTCCGGAGGGAGCGGTACCGGGGAGCTGTTTTTT. This chain uses TRBV5-4 with TRBJ2-2; D possibly corresponds to TRBD2 (6 bases). Trimming took 3 bases from V and 5 from J, leaving 14 bases between them. CDR1 is SGHNT, CDR2 YYREEE, per germline (reference sequence). This CDR3 is built from 15 residues.

Here the CDR3 DNA reads TGTGCCAGCAGCGTAGAGGCTAGCGGGAGGGGAAATGAGCAGTTCTTC. Translation: CASSVEASGRGNEQFF. The chain is built from TRBV9 and TRBJ2-1, with 12 bases aligning to TRBD2. This CDR3 is 16 amino acids long. Germline V gene sequence: CDR1 SGDLS, CDR2 YYNGEE. The V segment lost 0 bases and the J segment 7 bases; nucleotides outside the gene matches: 5.

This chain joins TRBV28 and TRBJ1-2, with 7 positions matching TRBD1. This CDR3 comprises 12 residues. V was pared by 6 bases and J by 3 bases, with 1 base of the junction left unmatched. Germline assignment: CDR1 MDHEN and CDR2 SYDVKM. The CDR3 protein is CASRTGYYGYTF. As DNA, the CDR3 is TGTGCCAGCAGGACAGGGTACTATGGCTACACCTTC.

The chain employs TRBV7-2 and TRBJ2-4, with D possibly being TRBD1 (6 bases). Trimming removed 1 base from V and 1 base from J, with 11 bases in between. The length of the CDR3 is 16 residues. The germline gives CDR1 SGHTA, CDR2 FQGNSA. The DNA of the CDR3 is TGTGCCAGCAGCTTAGACAGGGATCACGCCAAAAACATTCAGTACTTC. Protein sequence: CASSLDRDHAKNIQYF.

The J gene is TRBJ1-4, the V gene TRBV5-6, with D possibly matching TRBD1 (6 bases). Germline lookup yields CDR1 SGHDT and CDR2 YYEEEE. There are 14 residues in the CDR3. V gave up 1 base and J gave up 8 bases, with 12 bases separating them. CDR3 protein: CASSLTGLGEKLFF. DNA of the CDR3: TGTGCCAGCAGCTTGACAGGGCTGGGCGAAAAACTGTTTTTT.

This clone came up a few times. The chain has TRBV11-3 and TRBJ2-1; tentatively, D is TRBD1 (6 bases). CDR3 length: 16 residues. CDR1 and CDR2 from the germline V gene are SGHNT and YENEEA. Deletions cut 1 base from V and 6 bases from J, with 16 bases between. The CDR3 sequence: CASSLVFRTALNEQFF. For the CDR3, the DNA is TGTGCCAGCAGCTTAGTTTTCCGGACAGCCCTCAATGAGCAGTTCTTC.

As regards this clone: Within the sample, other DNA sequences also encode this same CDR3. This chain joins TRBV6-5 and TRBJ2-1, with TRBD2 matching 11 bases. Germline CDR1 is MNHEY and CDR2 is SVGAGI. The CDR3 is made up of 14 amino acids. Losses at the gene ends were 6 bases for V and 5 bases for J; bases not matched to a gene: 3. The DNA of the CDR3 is TGTGCCAGCAGGTCGGGACTAGCGGACAATGAGCAGTTCTTC. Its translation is CASRSGLADNEQFF.

The CDR3: CASSPSSGRAKVNEQFF. The CDR3 DNA reads as TGTGCCAGCTCACCATCGAGCGGGAGGGCCAAGGTTAATGAGCAGTTCTTC. This rearrangement joins TRBV18 to TRBJ2-1; TRBD2 agrees at 10 bases. The CDR3 totals 17 residues. Germline V gene sequence: CDR1 KGHSH, CDR2 LQKENI. The V and J ends lost 2 bases and 7 bases, in that order; junction bases with no gene match: 11.

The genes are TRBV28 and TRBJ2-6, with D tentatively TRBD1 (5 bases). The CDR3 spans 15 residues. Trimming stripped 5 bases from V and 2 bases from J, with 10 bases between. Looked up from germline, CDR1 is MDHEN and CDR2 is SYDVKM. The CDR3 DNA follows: TGTGCCAGCAGTCTATCGACAGCTGGGGCCAACGTCCTGACTTTC. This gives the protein CASSLSTAGANVLTF.

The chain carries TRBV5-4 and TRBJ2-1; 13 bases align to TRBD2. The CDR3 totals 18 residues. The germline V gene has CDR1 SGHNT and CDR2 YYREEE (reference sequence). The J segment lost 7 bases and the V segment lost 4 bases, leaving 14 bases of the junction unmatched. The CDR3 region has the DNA TGTGCCAGCAGCCCTAATGAACTAGCGGGGGGGCGTAGGAATGAGCAGTTCTTC. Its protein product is CASSPNELAGGRRNEQFF.